This T cell receptor (beta chain) derives from a study of CD8 T cells in ankylosing spondylitis. About this clonotype: Its target is not known.

V was cut by 5 bases and J by 5 bases, with 8 bases left in between. Germline V gives CDR1 SEHNR, CDR2 FQNEAQ (reference sequence). The CDR3 has 12 amino acids. Study-wide findings and caveats: Some motif variants were previously reported in reactive arthritis synovial fluid and blood. Within ankylosing spondylitis blood, a TCR beta motif made up of eight or nine highly homologous variants appeared to be characteristic. Disease-linked clones were CD8+ and relatively rare in peripheral blood. In ankylosing spondylitis patients, matched synovial fluid reportedly showed significant enrichment of disease-linked clones.

Generation of TCR beta libraries employed quantitative 5'-RACE incorporating molecular barcodes. TCRdb independently ran MiXCR on the 5' RACE reads; one entry per CDR3 protein. The sample lists around 480,000 distinct CDR3 sequences; 15% to 20% were seen once. The V gene is TRBV7-9, the J gene TRBJ2-3, with D tentatively TRBD2 (6 bases). Input material: blood, either unsorted or a sorted T cell fraction (not recorded which). The TCR sequence derives from a male donor with ankylosing spondylitis. The CDR3 here is CASSVGGDTQYF. The DNA of the CDR3 is TGTGCCAGCAGCGTCGGGGGAGATACGCAGTATTTT.